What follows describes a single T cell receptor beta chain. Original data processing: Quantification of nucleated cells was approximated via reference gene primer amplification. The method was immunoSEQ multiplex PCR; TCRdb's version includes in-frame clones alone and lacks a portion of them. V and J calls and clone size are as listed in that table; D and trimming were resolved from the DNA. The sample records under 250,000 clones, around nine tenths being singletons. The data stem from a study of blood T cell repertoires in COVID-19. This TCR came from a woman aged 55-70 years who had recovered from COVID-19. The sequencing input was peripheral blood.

For the CDR3, the DNA is TGTGCCAGCAGCTTAGTCCCCAGGTCAGATACGCAGTATTTT. Translated, it gives CASSLVPRSDTQYF. The chain couples TRBV7-2 to TRBJ2-3; no clear D gene. The CDR3 runs to 14 residues. Trimming cost V 1 base and J 4 bases, with 9 bases left between them. Germline V gene lookup returns CDR1 SGHTA and CDR2 FQGNSA.